The 27 T cell receptor beta chains below were found in one sample sequenced in a study of blood T cell repertoires in COVID-19. The repertoire was sequenced with immunoSEQ multiplex PCR; TCRdb's copy has only in-frame clones and lacks some. This sample carries tens of thousands of clones, 90% to 95% of them seen once, and the ten largest clones take 7.3%. Sequencing was performed on peripheral blood. The receptor set was obtained from a man in his forties with COVID-19, enrolled during active disease.

This clone was detected once. The chain is built from TRBV4-1 and TRBJ1-4; 8 bases fit TRBD1. J was trimmed by 8 bases and V by 2 bases; bases with no gene match: 10. The germline V gene has CDR1 MGHRA and CDR2 YSYEKL. This CDR3 comprises 16 residues. The CDR3 here is CASSQQSTGANEKLFF. In DNA form, the CDR3 reads TGCGCCAGCAGCCAACAATCGACAGGGGCAAACGAAAAACTGTTTTTT.

The chain combines TRBV5-1 with TRBJ1-6; D ambiguous. V lost 4 bases and J 5 bases, leaving 10 bases between the germline ends. CDR1 SGHRS and CDR2 YFSETQ come from the germline V gene. The CDR3 totals 14 residues. The CDR3 bases are TGCGCCAGCAGCCCGGCGCAGGATAATTCACCCCTCCACTTT. Protein sequence: CASSPAQDNSPLHF. The whole variable domain, remainder taken from reference TRBV5-1 and TRBJ1-6, is KAGVTQTPRYLIKTRGQQVTLSCSPISGHRSVSWYQQTPGQGLQFLFEYFSETQRNKGNFPGRFSGRQFSNSRSEMNVSTLELGDSALYLCASSPAQDNSPLHFGNGTRLTVT.

V and J are TRBV28 and TRBJ2-7, with D possibly being TRBD2 (5 bases). The CDR3 covers 14 residues. Trimming removed 8 bases from V and 3 bases from J, with 17 bases in between. Germline V CDR1 and CDR2: MDHEN, SYDVKM. The CDR3 DNA reads TGTGCCAGCTGTTCCATCACCGGAGGCTACGAGCAGTACTTC. The encoded protein is CASCSITGGYEQYF.

The chain employs TRBV7-2 and TRBJ2-5, with D possibly matching TRBD1 (6 bases). The CDR3 contains 13 residues. Germline values: CDR1 SGHTA, CDR2 FQGNSA. Trimming removed 4 bases from V and 3 bases from J, with 9 bases in between. CDR3: CASSSRTEETQYF. CDR3 DNA: TGTGCCAGCAGCTCCCGGACAGAAGAGACCCAGTACTTC.

This CDR3 is CASSLGQISNTGELFF. For the CDR3, the DNA is TGTGCCAGCAGCTTGGGTCAGATTTCGAACACCGGGGAGCTGTTTTTT. V and J are TRBV5-4 and TRBJ2-2; D ambiguous. The CDR3 consists of 16 residues. CDR1 is SGHNT, CDR2 YYREEE, per germline (reference sequence). V lost 0 bases and J 0 bases, leaving 9 bases between the germline ends.

This chain joins TRBV6-4 and TRBJ2-2; possibly TRBD1 for D (5 bases). V was shortened by 3 bases and J by 3 bases, with 14 bases between the two germline ends. The CDR3 covers 16 residues. Looked up from germline, CDR1 is MRHNA and CDR2 is SNTAGT. CDR3 nucleotides: TGTGCCAGCAGTGATCAGGCCAGGGCGGACACCGGGGAGCTGTTTTTT. Its protein product is CASSDQARADTGELFF.

This chain connects TRBV19 to TRBJ2-7, with TRBD1 matching over 8 bases. Looked up from germline, CDR1 is LNHDA and CDR2 is SQIVND (reference sequence). The CDR3 runs 13 residues. V lost 5 bases, J lost 3 bases, and 3 bases stayed unmatched. The CDR3 is CASSRDRSYEQYF. DNA of the CDR3: TGTGCCAGTAGTCGGGACAGGAGCTACGAGCAGTACTTC.

J is TRBJ2-1 and V is TRBV3-1 (or the pseudogene TRBV3-2); 13 nucleotides line up with TRBD2. J gave up 6 bases and V 4 bases, and 0 bases lay outside the gene matches. This CDR3 has 14 residues. CDR1 LGHDT and CDR2 YNNKEL come from the germline V gene (reference sequence). CDR3 nucleotide sequence: TGTGCCAGCAGCCGACTAGCGGGGGGCAATGAGCAGTTCTTC. Translated: CASSRLAGGNEQFF.

The chain couples TRBV12-3 or TRBV12-4 to TRBJ1-5, with a tentative D call TRBD1 (6 bases). Between the trimmed V and J ends, which lost 2 bases and 15 bases, there was a span of 11 bases. This CDR3 spans 11 amino acids. The chain's CDR3 is CASSLRGHRHF. DNA for the CDR3: TGTGCCAGCAGTTTAAGGGGACATCGGCATTTT.

This clone occurred once. The V and J genes are TRBV27 and TRBJ2-3; 11 bases are a match to TRBD2. Germline lookup yields CDR1 MNHEY and CDR2 SMNVEV (reference sequence). This CDR3 has 16 amino acids. The V gene end was trimmed by 4 bases and the J gene end by 2 bases; junction bases not matched to a gene: 5. CDR3 residues: CASSSRLAGITDTQYF. Written as DNA, the CDR3 is TGTGCCAGCAGTTCCAGACTAGCGGGGATCACAGATACGCAGTATTTT.

The chain recombines TRBV30 with TRBJ2-7; 7 positions agree with TRBD2. The CDR3 has 14 residues. The V and J ends lost 5 bases and 6 bases, in that order; junction bases with no gene match: 13. CDR1 GTSNPN and CDR2 SVGIG come from the germline V gene (reference sequence). DNA of the CDR3: TGTGCCTGGGGCGGGGGACCTCTCTCTACCGAGCAGTACTTC. Translating it yields CAWGGGPLSTEQYF.

The chain joins TRBV30 to TRBJ1-1; possible D gene TRBD1, 6 bases. Trimming removed 4 bases from V and 5 bases from J, with 17 bases in between. CDR1 is GTSNPN, CDR2 SVGIG, per germline (reference sequence). This CDR3 contains 14 residues. DNA for the CDR3: TGTGCCTGGAAAAACCCCCAGGGGTGGACTGAAGCTTTCTTT. Translating gives CAWKNPQGWTEAFF.

This chain uses TRBV2 with TRBJ2-6; the match to TRBD1 covers 7 bases. The J segment lost 0 bases and the V segment lost 6 bases, leaving 8 bases of the junction unmatched. The CDR3 runs 17 residues. CDR1 is SNHLY, CDR2 FYNNEI, per germline. The CDR3 DNA reads TGTGCCAGCAGCGGGACAGCCCGGTACTCTGGGGCCAACGTCCTGACTTTC. It yields the protein CASSGTARYSGANVLTF.

This rearrangement joins TRBV30 to TRBJ2-7; D ambiguous. From germline, CDR1 is GTSNPN and CDR2 SVGIG (reference sequence). This CDR3 region has 11 residues. V was pared by 5 bases and J by 2 bases, with 7 bases between. The CDR3, as DNA: TGTGCCTGGGGCACAGCCTACGAGCAGTACTTC. This codes for CAWGTAYEQYF.

The chain is built from TRBV15 and TRBJ2-7; D is perhaps TRBD1 (6 bases). The CDR3 spans 13 residues. V was clipped by 2 bases and J by 4 bases, with 9 bases between them. Per the germline V gene, CDR1 is LNHNV and CDR2 is YYDKDF (reference sequence). This CDR3 is CATSRPQGYEQYF. The DNA of the CDR3 is TGTGCCACCAGCAGACCACAGGGTTACGAGCAGTACTTC.

This chain uses TRBV5-4 with TRBJ2-1, with 16 positions matching TRBD2. V shed 4 bases and J 6 bases; nucleotides not matched to a gene: 4. The CDR3 extends over 16 amino acids. Germline CDR1 is SGHNT and CDR2 is YYREEE (reference sequence). The CDR3 sequence is CASSQGTSGGVNEQFF. The CDR3, as DNA: TGTGCCAGCAGCCAAGGGACTAGCGGGGGGGTCAATGAGCAGTTCTTC.

This clone was seen just once. The chain links TRBV19 to TRBJ1-5, with a tentative D call TRBD1 (6 bases). V lost 6 bases, J lost 5 bases, and 20 bases lay in between. The V gene's germline CDR1 is LNHDA and CDR2 SQIVND (reference sequence). The CDR3 covers 16 residues. CDR3 sequence (DNA): TGTGCCAGTAGACATTCGACAGGACAACCCCATCAGCCCCAGCATTTT. Translation gives CASRHSTGQPHQPQHF.

V usage is TRBV28 and J usage is TRBJ1-5, with 7 bases identical to TRBD1. J was trimmed by 6 bases and V by 5 bases; bases with no gene match: 7. Germline V lookup: CDR1 MDHEN, CDR2 SYDVKM. The length of the CDR3 is 14 residues. DNA of the CDR3: TGTGCCAGCAGTCCAGACAGGGTTGGTCAGCCCCAGCATTTT. It encodes CASSPDRVGQPQHF.

This sequence joins TRBV10-3 and TRBJ2-3; D is possibly TRBD2 (7 bases). The germline V gene has CDR1 ENHRY and CDR2 SYGVKD. The CDR3 is 12 residues long. V dropped 11 bases and J dropped 4 bases, with 13 bases sitting between them. Here the CDR3 reads CAAGAYPDTQYF. CDR3 nucleotide sequence: TGTGCCGCGGGGGCCTATCCAGATACGCAGTATTTT.

The chain links TRBV12-3 or TRBV12-4 to TRBJ2-1; 9 bases fit TRBD1. Trimming removed 5 bases from V and 6 bases from J; junction bases left unmatched: 2. CDR3 length: 13 amino acids. CDR3 residues: CASSPTGGNEQFF. CDR3 nucleotides: TGTGCCAGCAGTCCGACAGGGGGCAATGAGCAGTTCTTC.

The V and J genes are TRBV5-1 and TRBJ1-4, with 11 bases lining up with TRBD1. The CDR3 consists of 15 residues. Germline CDR1 SGHRS, CDR2 YFSETQ. The V segment lost 4 bases and the J segment 5 bases; nucleotides outside the gene matches: 4. The CDR3 coding sequence is TGCGCCAGCAGCCTAGGGGACAGGGGGAATGAAAAACTGTTTTTT. Translating gives CASSLGDRGNEKLFF.

The chain couples TRBV7-2 to TRBJ2-7, with TRBD2 matching over 7 bases. Germline V gene sequence: CDR1 SGHTA, CDR2 FQGNSA. The CDR3 covers 15 residues. The trim removed 0 bases at V and 1 base at J, leaving 3 bases unmatched. CDR3 residues: CASSLAWGGSYEQYF. CDR3 nucleotides: TGTGCCAGCAGCTTAGCTTGGGGGGGTTCCTACGAGCAGTACTTC.

The rearrangement joins TRBV10-3 to TRBJ1-1; D is possibly TRBD1 (5 bases). Trimming removed 8 bases from V and 6 bases from J, with 13 bases in between. The germline gives CDR1 ENHRY, CDR2 SYGVKD. CDR3 length: 12 amino acids. Here the CDR3 reads CAIRRVAAEAFF. The CDR3 coding sequence is TGTGCCATCCGCAGGGTCGCCGCTGAAGCTTTCTTT.

This chain uses TRBV10-3 with TRBJ2-3; 7 bases fit TRBD2. The CDR3 is made up of 13 amino acids. The germline V gene has CDR1 ENHRY and CDR2 SYGVKD. Unmatched junction bases numbered 8, after V lost 11 bases and J lost 3 bases. This CDR3 is CAYRGLRTDTQYF. Here the CDR3 DNA reads TGTGCCTATCGGGGACTAAGGACAGATACGCAGTATTTT.

The chain carries TRBV5-4 and TRBJ1-4; D gene uncertain. There are 14 residues in the CDR3. The V end lost 0 bases, the J end lost 3 bases, and 6 bases lay between the germline ends. CDR1 SGHNT and CDR2 YYREEE come from the germline V gene (reference sequence). CDR3 nucleotide sequence: TGTGCCAGCAGCTTGGCAGGTTCTAATGAAAAACTGTTTTTT. Translating it yields CASSLAGSNEKLFF.

The rearrangement uses TRBV11-2 and TRBJ2-5, with 8 bases fitting TRBD1. J gave up 4 bases and V 5 bases, and 9 bases lay outside the gene matches. The CDR3 contains 15 residues. The germline CDR1 and CDR2 sequences are SGHAT and FQNNGV. This CDR3 reads CASSRLGQGGETQYF. CDR3 DNA: TGTGCCAGCAGCCGCCTCGGACAGGGAGGAGAGACCCAGTACTTC.

This sequence joins TRBV19 and TRBJ1-1, with a weak D call TRBD1 (6 bases). Germline CDR1 is LNHDA and CDR2 is SQIVND (reference sequence). The CDR3 contains 14 residues. Trimming shortened V by 7 bases and J by 2 bases, and 14 bases separated the two germline ends. The CDR3 nucleotides are TGTGCCAGTACCTTAGTACAGGGCAACACTGAAGCTTTCTTT. Amino acids: CASTLVQGNTEAFF.